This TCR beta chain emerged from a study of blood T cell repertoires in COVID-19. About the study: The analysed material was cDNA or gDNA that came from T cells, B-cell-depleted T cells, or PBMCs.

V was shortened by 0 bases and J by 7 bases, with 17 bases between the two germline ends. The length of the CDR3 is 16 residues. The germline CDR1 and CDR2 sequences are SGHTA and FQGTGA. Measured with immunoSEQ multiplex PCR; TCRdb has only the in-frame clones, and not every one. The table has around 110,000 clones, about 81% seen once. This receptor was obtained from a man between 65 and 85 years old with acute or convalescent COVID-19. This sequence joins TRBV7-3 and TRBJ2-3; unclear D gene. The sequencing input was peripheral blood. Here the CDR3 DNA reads TGTGCCAGCAGCTTAACGACGGCGGAACCCACGTATACGCAGTATTTT. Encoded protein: CASSLTTAEPTYTQYF.